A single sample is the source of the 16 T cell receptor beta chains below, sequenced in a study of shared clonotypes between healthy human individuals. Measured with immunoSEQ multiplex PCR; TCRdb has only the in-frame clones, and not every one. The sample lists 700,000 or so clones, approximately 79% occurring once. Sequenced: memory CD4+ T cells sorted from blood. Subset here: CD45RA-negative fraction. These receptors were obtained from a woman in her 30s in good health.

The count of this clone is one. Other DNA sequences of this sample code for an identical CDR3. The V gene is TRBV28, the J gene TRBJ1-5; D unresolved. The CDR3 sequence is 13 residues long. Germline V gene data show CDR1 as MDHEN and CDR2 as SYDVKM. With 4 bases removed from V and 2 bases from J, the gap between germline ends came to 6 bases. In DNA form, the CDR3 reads TGTGCCAGCAGTTCCGGGGGCAATCAGCCCCAGCATTTT. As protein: CASSSGGNQPQHF.

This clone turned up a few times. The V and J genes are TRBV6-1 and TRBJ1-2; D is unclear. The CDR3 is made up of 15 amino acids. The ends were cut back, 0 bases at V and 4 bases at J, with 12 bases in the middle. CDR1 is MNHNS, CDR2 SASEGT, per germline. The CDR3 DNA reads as TGTGCCAGCAGTGAAGCGGATGGTAGCATCTATGGCTACACCTTC. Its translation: CASSEADGSIYGYTF.

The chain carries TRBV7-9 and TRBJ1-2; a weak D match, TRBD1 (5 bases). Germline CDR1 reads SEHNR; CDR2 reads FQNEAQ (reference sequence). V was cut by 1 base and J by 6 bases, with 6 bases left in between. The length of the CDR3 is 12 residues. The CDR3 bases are TGTGCCAGCAGCTTAGAGGGGCATGGCTACACCTTC. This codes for CASSLEGHGYTF.

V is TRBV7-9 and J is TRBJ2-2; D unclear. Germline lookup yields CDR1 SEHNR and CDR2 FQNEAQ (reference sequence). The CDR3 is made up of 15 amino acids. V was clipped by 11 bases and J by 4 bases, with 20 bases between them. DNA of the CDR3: TGTGCCGTCTCCCGTCGGGCAGTATCCACCGGGGAGCTGTTTTTT. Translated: CAVSRRAVSTGELFF.

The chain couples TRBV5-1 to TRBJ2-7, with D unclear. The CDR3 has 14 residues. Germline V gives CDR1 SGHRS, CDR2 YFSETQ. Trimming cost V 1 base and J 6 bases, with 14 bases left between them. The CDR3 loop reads CASSLIEPGLEQYF. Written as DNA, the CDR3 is TGCGCCAGCAGCTTGATTGAACCGGGCCTCGAGCAGTACTTC.

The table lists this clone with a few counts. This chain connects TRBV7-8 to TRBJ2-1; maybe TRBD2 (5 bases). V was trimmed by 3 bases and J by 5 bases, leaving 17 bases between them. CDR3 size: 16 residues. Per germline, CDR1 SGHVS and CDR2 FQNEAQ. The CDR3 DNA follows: TGTGCCAGCAGCTTCAGCGGCTGGCTATCAGACAATGAGCAGTTCTTC. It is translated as CASSFSGWLSDNEQFF.

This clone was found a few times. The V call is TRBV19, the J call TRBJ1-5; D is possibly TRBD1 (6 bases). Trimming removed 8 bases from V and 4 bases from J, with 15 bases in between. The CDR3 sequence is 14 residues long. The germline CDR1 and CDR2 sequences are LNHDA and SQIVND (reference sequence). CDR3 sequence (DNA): TGTGCCAGTTCTGGGAACAGGGCGAATCAGCCCCAGCATTTT. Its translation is CASSGNRANQPQHF. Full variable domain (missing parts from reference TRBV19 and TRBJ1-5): DGGITQSPKYLFRKEGQNVTLSCEQNLNHDAMYWYRQDPGQGLRLIYYSQIVNDFQKGDIAEGYSVSREKKESFPLTVTSAQKNPTAFYLCASSGNRANQPQHFGDGTRLSIL.

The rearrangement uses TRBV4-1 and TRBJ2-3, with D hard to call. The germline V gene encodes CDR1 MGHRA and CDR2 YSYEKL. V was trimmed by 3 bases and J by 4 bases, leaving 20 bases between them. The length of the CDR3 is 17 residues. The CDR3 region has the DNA TGCGCCAGCAGCCAGCCCGGGCTATCGGAACGGGCAGATACGCAGTATTTT. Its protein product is CASSQPGLSERADTQYF.

In nucleotides, the CDR3 is TGTGCCAGCAGCGAGAGGACAGCAAAAGCTTTCTTT. Amino acid sequence: CASSERTAKAFF. V gene TRBV5-4 combines with J gene TRBJ1-1, with D perhaps matching TRBD1 (6 bases). This CDR3 has 12 residues. With 4 bases removed from V and 9 bases from J, the gap between germline ends came to 13 bases. Germline V gene lookup returns CDR1 SGHNT and CDR2 YYREEE (reference sequence). Combining the CDR3 with reference TRBV5-4 and TRBJ1-1 gives the whole variable domain ETGVTQSPTHLIKTRGQQVTLRCSSQSGHNTVSWYQQALGQGPQFIFQYYREEENGRGNFPPRFSGLQFPNYSSELNVNALELDDSALYLCASSERTAKAFFGQGTRLTVV.

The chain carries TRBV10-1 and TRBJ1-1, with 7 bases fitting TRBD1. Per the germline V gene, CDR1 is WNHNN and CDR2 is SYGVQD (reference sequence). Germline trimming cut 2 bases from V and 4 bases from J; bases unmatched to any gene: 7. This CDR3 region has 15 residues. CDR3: CASSEDPGGVTEAFF. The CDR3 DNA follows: TGCGCCAGCAGTGAGGATCCAGGGGGAGTCACTGAAGCTTTCTTT.

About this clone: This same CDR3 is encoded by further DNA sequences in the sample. As DNA, the CDR3 is TGTGCCAGCAGTGACGGATATAGCAATCAGCCCCAGCATTTT. It translates to CASSDGYSNQPQHF. The chain has TRBV2 and TRBJ1-5; D gene ambiguous. CDR3 length: 14 residues. In germline, CDR1 is SNHLY, CDR2 FYNNEI. V shed 3 bases and J shed 0 bases, with 6 bases lying between them.

CDR3 bases: TGTGCCAGTAGTATGACGGGAGGGGGGTACAATGAGCAGTTCTTC. Translating it yields CASSMTGGGYNEQFF. The V call is TRBV19, the J call TRBJ2-1; 8 positions agree with TRBD2. The CDR3 spans 15 residues. V trimming: 3 bases; J trimming: 4 bases; junction bases outside the gene matches: 5. Germline V gene lookup returns CDR1 LNHDA and CDR2 SQIVND (reference sequence).

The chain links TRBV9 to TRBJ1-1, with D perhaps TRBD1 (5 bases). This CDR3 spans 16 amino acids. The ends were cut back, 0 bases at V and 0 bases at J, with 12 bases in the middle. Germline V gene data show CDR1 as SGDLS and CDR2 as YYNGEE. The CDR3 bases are TGTGCCAGCAGCGTAGGGACGGGGACCGTGAACACTGAAGCTTTCTTT. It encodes CASSVGTGTVNTEAFF. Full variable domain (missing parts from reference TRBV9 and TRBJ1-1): DSGVTQTPKHLITATGQRVTLRCSPRSGDLSVYWYQQSLDQGLQFLIQYYNGEERAKGNILERFSAQQFPDLHSELNLSSLELGDSALYFCASSVGTGTVNTEAFFGQGTRLTVV.

This CDR3 is CSVQEGAYNEQFF. The DNA for the CDR3 is TGCAGCGTTCAGGAGGGAGCCTACAATGAGCAGTTCTTC. The chain employs TRBV29-1 and TRBJ2-1, with D maybe TRBD2 (6 bases). The CDR3 runs to 13 residues. Germline V gene lookup returns CDR1 SQVTM and CDR2 ANQGSEA. The V and J ends lost 5 bases and 2 bases respectively, with 10 bases between them.

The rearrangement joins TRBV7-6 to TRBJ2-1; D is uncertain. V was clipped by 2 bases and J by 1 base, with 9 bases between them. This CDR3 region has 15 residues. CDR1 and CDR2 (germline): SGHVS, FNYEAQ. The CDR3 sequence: CASSLNPASYNEQFF. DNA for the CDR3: TGTGCCAGCAGCTTAAACCCAGCATCCTACAATGAGCAGTTCTTC.

The CDR3 spells CASGSLGQEMFYSNQPQHF. The CDR3 DNA sequence: TGTGCCAGCGGGAGTTTGGGACAGGAAATGTTCTATAGCAATCAGCCCCAGCATTTT. The chain carries TRBV21-1 and TRBJ1-5; TRBD1 reflects the table's D call only, with no check against the DNA. TRBV21-1 is labeled a pseudogene. The CDR3 length is 19 residues.